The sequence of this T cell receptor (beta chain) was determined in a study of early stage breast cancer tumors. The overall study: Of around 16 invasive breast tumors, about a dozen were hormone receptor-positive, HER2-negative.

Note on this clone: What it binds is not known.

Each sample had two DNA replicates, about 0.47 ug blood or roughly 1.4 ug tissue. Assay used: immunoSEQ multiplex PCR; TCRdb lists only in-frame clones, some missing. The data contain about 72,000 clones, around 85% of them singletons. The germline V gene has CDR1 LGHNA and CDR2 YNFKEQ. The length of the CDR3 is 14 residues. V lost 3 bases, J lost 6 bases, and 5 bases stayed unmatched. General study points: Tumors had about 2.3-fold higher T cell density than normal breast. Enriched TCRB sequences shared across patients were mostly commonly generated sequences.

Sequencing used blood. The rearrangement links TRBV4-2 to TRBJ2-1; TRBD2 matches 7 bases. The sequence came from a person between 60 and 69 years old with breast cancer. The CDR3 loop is CASSQETSFNEQFF. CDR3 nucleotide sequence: TGTGCCAGCAGCCAGGAGACTAGCTTCAATGAGCAGTTCTTC.